This TCR beta chain was sequenced for a study of response to subunit inactivated influenza vaccine. Via MiXCR, TCRdb re-called the RT-PCR reads, giving one row per CDR3 protein. Here the sample spans hundreds of thousands of distinct CDR3 sequences, approximately 14% being singletons. In its sample, this clonotype was seen a few times. Germline loops: CDR1 MNHEY, CDR2 SMNVEV (reference sequence). With V trimmed by 0 bases and J by 2 bases, 6 bases remained unmatched. The CDR3 loop spans 16 amino acids. The sequences come from PBMCs from blood, collected 14 to 15 days before vaccination. This chain uses TRBV27 with TRBJ2-7, with TRBD2 identical over 8 bases. The sequence was collected from a man between 50 and 59 years old who received an inactivated influenza vaccine. CDR3 region: CASSLSSGGGPYEQYF. The DNA of the CDR3 is TGTGCCAGCAGTTTATCGTCTGGCGGGGGGCCCTACGAGCAGTACTTC.